The sequence of this TCR beta chain was determined in a study of T-cell reconstitution after alpha-beta-depleted transplantation in children. Study-wide results and limits: Surviving recipient T cells and thymic progenitors accounted for the high day-60 TCRbeta diversity observed in some patients. Where alpha-beta T cells came from about two months after transplant was reportedly several hundred expanded graft clones. Hyperexpanded clones declined; after one year, newly produced T cells mostly supplied diversity.

Turning to this clonotype: What it binds is not known.

CDR1 SGHAT and CDR2 FQNNGV come from the germline V gene. The CDR3 spans 17 residues. Germline trimming cut 1 base from V and 0 bases from J; bases unmatched to any gene: 8. It was with unique molecular identifiers that the TCRbeta library was prepared. TCRdb recomputed calls from the PCR reads with MiXCR, one row per CDR3 protein. The repertoire consists of over 7,500 distinct CDR3 sequences, with approximately 15% occurring once and the leading ten covering roughly 53%. This chain links TRBV11-2 with TRBJ2-5; TRBD1 matches 7 bases. The sequence came from a male patient younger than 18 who had a stem cell transplant for acute lymphoblastic leukemia, so the T cells may come from the graft donor. The material was PBMCs, mostly from graft donor cells, obtained 60 days after TCRalphabeta/CD19-depleted stem cell transplant. The CDR3 spells CASSLGPTGTYQETQYF. For the CDR3, the DNA is TGTGCCAGCAGCTTAGGACCGACAGGGACGTACCAAGAGACCCAGTACTTC.